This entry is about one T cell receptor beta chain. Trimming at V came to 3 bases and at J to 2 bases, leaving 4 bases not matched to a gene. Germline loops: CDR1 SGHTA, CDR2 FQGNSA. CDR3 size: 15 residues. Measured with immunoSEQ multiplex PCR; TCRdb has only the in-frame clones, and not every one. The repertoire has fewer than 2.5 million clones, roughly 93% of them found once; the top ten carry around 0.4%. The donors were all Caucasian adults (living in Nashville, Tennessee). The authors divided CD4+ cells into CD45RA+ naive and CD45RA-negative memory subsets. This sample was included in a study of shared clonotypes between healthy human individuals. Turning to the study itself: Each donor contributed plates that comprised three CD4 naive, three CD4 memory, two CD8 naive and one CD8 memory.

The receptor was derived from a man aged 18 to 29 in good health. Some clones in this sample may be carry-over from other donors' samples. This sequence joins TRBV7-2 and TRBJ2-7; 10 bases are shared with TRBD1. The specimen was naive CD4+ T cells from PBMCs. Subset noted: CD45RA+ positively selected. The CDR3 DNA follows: TGTGCCAGCAGCTTTGTAGGACAGGGGGCCTACGAGCAGTACTTC. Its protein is CASSFVGQGAYEQYF.